The clone carrying this TCR beta chain has at least ten counts. Antigen unknown. This record belongs to a study of early T cells in non-severe SARS-CoV-2 infection. At the level of the study: The authors sequenced bulk RNA from unsorted whole blood, leaving chains unpaired. The study's findings and limits: Matching with VDJdb favored anti-spike CD8 responses (missing private and CD4 specificities).

Unique molecular identifiers were added to individual cDNA molecules. Via MiXCR, TCRdb re-called the 5' RACE reads, giving one row per CDR3 protein. The table lists some 70,000 distinct CDR3 sequences, approximately 9% of them singletons. There are 13 residues in the CDR3. Germline CDR1 and CDR2: SNHLY and FYNNEI. V was shortened by 6 bases and J by 1 base, with 10 bases between the two germline ends. The chain recombines TRBV2 with TRBJ2-7; D not resolved. This receptor was taken from an adult who was a healthcare worker with PCR-confirmed SARS-CoV-2 infection or an uninfected control (not recorded which). Sequencing was done on a sample of whole blood. CDR3 loop: CASRSLNSYEQYF. For the CDR3, the DNA is TGTGCCAGCAGATCACTGAATTCCTACGAGCAGTACTTC.